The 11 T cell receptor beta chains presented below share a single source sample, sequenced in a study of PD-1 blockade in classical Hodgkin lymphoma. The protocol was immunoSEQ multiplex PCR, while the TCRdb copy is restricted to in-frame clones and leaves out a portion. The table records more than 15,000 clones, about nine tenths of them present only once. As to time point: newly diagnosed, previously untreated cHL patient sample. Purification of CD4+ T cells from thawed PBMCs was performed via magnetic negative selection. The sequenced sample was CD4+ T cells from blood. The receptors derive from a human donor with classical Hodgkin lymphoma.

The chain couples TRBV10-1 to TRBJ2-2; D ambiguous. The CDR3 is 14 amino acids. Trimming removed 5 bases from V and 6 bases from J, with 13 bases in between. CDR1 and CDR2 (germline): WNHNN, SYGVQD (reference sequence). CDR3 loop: CASSNNLIAGELFF. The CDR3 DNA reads TGCGCCAGCAGTAACAACCTAATCGCCGGGGAGCTGTTTTTT.

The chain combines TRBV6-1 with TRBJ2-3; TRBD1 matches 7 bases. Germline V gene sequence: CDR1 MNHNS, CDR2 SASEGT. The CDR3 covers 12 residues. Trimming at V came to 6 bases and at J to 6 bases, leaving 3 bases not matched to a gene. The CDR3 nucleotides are TGTGCCAGCAGAGGGGGCCCGGATACGCAGTATTTT. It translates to CASRGGPDTQYF.

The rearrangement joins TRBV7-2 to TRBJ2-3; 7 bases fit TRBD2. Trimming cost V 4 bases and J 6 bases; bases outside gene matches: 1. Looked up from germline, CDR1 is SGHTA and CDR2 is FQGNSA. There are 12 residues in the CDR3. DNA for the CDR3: TGTGCCAGCAGCTCGCGGGGGGATACGCAGTATTTT. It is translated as CASSSRGDTQYF.

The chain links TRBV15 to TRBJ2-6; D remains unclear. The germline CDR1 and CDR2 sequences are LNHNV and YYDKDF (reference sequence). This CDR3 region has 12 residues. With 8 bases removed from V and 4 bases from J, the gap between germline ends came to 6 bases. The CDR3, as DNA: TGTGCCACCGCACAGGGGGCCAACGTCCTGACTTTC. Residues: CATAQGANVLTF.

CDR3 nucleotides: TGTGCCAGCAGCTTAGTGTGGGACACTGAAGCTTTCTTT. Translating gives CASSLVWDTEAFF. The gene calls are TRBV13 and TRBJ1-1; no clear D. Trimming removed 1 base at V and 3 bases at J, with 6 bases between. Germline CDR1 and CDR2: PRHDT and FYEKMQ (reference sequence). The CDR3 spans 13 residues.

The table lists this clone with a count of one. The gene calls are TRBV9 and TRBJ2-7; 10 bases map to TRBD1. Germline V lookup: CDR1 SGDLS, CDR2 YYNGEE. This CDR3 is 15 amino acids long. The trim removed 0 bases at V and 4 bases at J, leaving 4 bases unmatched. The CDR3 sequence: CASSVDGTGVYEQYF. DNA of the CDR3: TGTGCCAGCAGCGTAGATGGGACAGGGGTATACGAGCAGTACTTC.

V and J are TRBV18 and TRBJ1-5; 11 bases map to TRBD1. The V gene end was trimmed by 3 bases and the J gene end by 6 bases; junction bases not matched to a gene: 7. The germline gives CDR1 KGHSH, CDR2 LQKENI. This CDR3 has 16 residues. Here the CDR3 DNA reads TGTGCCAGCTCACCGATGGGACAGGGGGTAGGTCAGCCCCAGCATTTT. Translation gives CASSPMGQGVGQPQHF.

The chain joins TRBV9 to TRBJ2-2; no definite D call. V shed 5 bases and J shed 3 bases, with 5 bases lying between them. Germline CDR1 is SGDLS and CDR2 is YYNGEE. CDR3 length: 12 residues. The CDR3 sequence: CASRRHTGELFF. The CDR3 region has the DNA TGTGCCAGCAGACGGCACACCGGGGAGCTGTTTTTT.

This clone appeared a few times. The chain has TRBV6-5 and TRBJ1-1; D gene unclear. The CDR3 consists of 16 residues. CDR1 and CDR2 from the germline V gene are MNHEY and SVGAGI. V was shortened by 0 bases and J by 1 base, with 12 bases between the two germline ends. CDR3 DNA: TGTGCCAGCAGTTACTCGGCTGTCAGGTCGAACACTGAAGCTTTCTTT. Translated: CASSYSAVRSNTEAFF.

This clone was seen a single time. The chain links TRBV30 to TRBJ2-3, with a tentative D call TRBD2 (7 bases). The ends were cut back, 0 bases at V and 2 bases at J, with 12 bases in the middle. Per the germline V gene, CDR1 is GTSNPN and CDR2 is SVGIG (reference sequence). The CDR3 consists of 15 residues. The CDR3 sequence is CAWSVGGASTDTQYF. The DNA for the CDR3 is TGTGCCTGGAGTGTGGGGGGGGCGTCCACAGATACGCAGTATTTT.

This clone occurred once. CDR3 coding DNA: TGTGCCACCAGCACCCTCCGCGGGAGGAATGAGCAGTTCTTC. Protein sequence: CATSTLRGRNEQFF. The gene calls are TRBV15 and TRBJ2-1, with 8 nucleotides matching TRBD2. CDR1 is LNHNV, CDR2 YYDKDF, per germline (reference sequence). This CDR3 is built from 14 residues. The V gene end was trimmed by 4 bases and the J gene end by 7 bases; junction bases not matched to a gene: 6. Drawing the rest from reference TRBV15 and TRBJ2-1, the complete variable domain is DAMVIQNPRYQVTQFGKPVTLSCSQTLNHNVMYWYQQKSSQAPKLLFHYYDKDFNNEADTPDNFQSRRPNTSFCFLDIRSPGLGDTAMYLCATSTLRGRNEQFFGPGTRLTVL.